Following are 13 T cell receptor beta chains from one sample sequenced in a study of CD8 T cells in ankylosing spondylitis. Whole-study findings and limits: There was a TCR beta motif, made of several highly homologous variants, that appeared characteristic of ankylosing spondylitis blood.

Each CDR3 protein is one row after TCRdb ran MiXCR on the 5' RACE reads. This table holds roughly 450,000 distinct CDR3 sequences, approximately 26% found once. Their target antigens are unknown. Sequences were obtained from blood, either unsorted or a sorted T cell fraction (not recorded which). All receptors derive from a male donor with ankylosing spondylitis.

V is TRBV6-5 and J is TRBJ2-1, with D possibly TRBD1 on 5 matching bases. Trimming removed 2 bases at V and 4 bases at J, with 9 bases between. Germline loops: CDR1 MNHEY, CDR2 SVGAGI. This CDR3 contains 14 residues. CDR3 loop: CASSYGQGYNEQFF. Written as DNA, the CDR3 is TGTGCCAGCAGTTACGGGCAGGGTTACAATGAGCAGTTCTTC.

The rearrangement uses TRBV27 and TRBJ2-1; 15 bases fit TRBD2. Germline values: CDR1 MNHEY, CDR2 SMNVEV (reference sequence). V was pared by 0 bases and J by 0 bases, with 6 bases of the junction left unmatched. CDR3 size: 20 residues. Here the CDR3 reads CASSLSIWTSGRASYNEQFF. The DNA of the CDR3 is TGTGCCAGCAGTTTATCTATATGGACTAGCGGGAGGGCCTCCTACAATGAGCAGTTCTTC.

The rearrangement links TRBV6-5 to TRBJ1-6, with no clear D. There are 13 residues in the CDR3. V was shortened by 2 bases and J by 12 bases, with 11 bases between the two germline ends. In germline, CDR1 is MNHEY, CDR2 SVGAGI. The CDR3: CASSYPDRGPLHF. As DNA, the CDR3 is TGTGCCAGCAGTTACCCGGACCGAGGACCCCTCCACTTT.

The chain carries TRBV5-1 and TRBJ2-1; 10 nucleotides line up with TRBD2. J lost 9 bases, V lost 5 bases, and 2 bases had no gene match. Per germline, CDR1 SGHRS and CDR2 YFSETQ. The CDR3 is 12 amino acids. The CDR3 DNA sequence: TGCGCCAGCAGTTCTAGCGGGAGTGAGCAGTTCTTC. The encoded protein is CASSSSGSEQFF.

CDR3 sequence: CSVGGQSNTGELFF. Here the CDR3 DNA reads TGCAGCGTTGGGGGACAGTCGAACACCGGGGAGCTGTTTTTT. The J gene is TRBJ2-2, the V gene TRBV29-1, with TRBD1 identical over 7 bases. From germline, CDR1 is SQVTM and CDR2 ANQGSEA. The CDR3 is 14 residues long. J lost 0 bases, V lost 4 bases, and 2 bases had no gene match.

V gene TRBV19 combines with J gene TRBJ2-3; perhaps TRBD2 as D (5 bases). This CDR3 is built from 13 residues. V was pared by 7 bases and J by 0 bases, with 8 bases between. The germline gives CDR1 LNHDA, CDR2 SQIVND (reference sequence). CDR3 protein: CASNEGSTDTQYF. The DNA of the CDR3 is TGTGCCAGTAATGAGGGAAGCACAGATACGCAGTATTTT.

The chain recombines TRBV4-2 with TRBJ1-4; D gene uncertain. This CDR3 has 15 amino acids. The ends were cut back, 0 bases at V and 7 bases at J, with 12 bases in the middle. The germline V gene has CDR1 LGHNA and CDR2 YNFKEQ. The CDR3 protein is CASSQDWWVGEKLFF. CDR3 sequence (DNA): TGTGCCAGCAGCCAAGATTGGTGGGTTGGTGAAAAACTGTTTTTT.

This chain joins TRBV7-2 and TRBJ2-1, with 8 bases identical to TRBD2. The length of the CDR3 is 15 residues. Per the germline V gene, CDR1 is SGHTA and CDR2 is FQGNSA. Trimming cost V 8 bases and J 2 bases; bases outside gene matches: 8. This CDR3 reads CASLPNGRAYNEQFF. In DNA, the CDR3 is TGTGCCAGCCTTCCCAACGGGAGGGCCTACAATGAGCAGTTCTTC.

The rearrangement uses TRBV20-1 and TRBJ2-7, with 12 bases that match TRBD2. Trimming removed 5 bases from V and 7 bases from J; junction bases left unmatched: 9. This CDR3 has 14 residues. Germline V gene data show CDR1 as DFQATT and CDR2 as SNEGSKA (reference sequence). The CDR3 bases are TGCAGTGCTCAACGACTAGCGGGAGCAGGGGAGCAGTACTTC. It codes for CSAQRLAGAGEQYF.

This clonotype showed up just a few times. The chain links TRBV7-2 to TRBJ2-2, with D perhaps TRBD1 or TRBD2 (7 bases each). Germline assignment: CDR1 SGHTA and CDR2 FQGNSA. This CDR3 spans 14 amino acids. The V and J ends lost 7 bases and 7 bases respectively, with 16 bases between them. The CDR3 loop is CASNTAGQNGELFF. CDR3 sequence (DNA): TGTGCCAGCAACACAGCGGGACAGAACGGGGAGCTGTTTTTT. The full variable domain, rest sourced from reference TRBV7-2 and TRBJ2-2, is GAGVSQSPSNKVTEKGKDVELRCDPISGHTALYWYRQSLGQGLEFLIYFQGNSAPDKSGLPSDRFSAERTGGSVSTLTIQRTQQEDSAVYLCASNTAGQNGELFFGEGSRLTVL.

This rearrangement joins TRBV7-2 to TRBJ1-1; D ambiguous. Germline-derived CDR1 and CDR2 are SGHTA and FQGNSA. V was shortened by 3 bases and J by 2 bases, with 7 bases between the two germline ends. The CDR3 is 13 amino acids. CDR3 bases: TGTGCCAGCAGCTTCAATGAAAACACTGAAGCTTTCTTT. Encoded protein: CASSFNENTEAFF.

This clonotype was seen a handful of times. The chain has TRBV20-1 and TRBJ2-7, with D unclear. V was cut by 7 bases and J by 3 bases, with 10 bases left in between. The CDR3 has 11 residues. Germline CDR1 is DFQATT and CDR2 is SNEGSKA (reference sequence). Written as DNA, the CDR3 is TGCAGTGTTTTTCCGAACTACGAGCAGTACTTC. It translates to CSVFPNYEQYF.

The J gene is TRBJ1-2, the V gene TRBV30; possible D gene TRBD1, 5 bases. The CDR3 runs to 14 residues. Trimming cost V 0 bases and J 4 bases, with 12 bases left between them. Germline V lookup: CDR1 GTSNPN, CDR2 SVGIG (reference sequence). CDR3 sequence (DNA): TGTGCCTGGAGTGTACTCATGGGACGCTATGGCTACACCTTC. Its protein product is CAWSVLMGRYGYTF.